This T cell receptor beta chain derives from a study of cytomegalovirus exposure and HLA in healthy donors. The PCR used 60 Vbeta and 13 Jbeta primers. Sequenced by immunoSEQ multiplex PCR; TCRdb stores in-frame clones only, minus some. The data hold about 85,000 clones, with nearly 80% observed a single time. This CDR3 has 14 residues. V was clipped by 4 bases and J by 1 base, with 11 bases between them. From germline, CDR1 is SGDLS and CDR2 YYNGEE. The specimen was PBMCs. The chain has TRBV9 and TRBJ1-2, with D hard to call. This sequence originates from a woman aged 45-60 years in good health and CMV-seropositive. The CDR3 spells CASSPGSLNYGYTF. Here the CDR3 DNA reads TGTGCCAGCAGCCCAGGTTCCCTTAACTATGGCTACACCTTC.